This is a list of T cell receptor beta chains from one sample in a study of T cell repertoires in cytomegalovirus infection. Their specific antigens are unknown. TCRdb ran MiXCR on the reads and lists one entry per CDR3 protein. Counted here are about half a million distinct CDR3 sequences, more than 30% occurring once; the ten biggest clones make up 15% to 20%. The sequencing used cultured PBMCs, collected from culture after CMV antigen stimulation. Receptors originate from a human donor in good health (CMV status not recorded). Some clones in this sample may be carry-over from other donors' samples. Each CDR3 is given with its conserved first and last residue. Each record gives: J gene, D gene, clone size, V gene, CDR3 protein, CDR3 DNA. D genes are given only for firm matches. For some rows the clone size is stated as once, few or many, or as a class when expanded; others skip it.

j_call: TRBJ2-1; d_call: TRBD2; clone_size: NA; v_call: TRBV29-1; cdr3_aa: CSVEHRRAGVSSYNEQFF; cdr3_nt: TGCAGCGTTGAACACCGCCGAGCGGGGGTAAGCTCCTACAATGAGCAGTTCTTC
j_call: TRBJ1-4; d_call: TRBD1; clone_size: NA; v_call: TRBV29-1; cdr3_aa: CSVAGNQGGEKLFF; cdr3_nt: TGCAGCGTTGCGGGGAACCAGGGGGGTGAAAAACTGTTTTTT
j_call: TRBJ1-2; d_call: TRBD1; clone_size: few; v_call: TRBV12-3/TRBV12-4; cdr3_aa: CASTEYFGTGLGYTF; cdr3_nt: TGTGCCAGCACCGAGTATTTTGGGACAGGGCTGGGCTACACCTTC
j_call: TRBJ1-6; d_call: NA; clone_size: few; v_call: TRBV19; cdr3_aa: CASSISENQGNSPLHF; cdr3_nt: TGTGCCAGTAGTATATCGGAGAATCAGGGGAATTCACCCCTCCACTTT
j_call: TRBJ2-3; d_call: NA; clone_size: NA; v_call: TRBV6-1; cdr3_aa: CASRILGGADTQYF; cdr3_nt: TGTGCCAGCAGGATTTTGGGGGGTGCAGATACGCAGTATTTT
j_call: TRBJ2-7; d_call: NA; clone_size: NA; v_call: TRBV12-3/TRBV12-4; cdr3_aa: CASSRDISYEQYF; cdr3_nt: TGTGCCAGCAGCCGGGACATAAGCTACGAGCAGTACTTC
j_call: TRBJ1-1; d_call: TRBD1; clone_size: NA; v_call: TRBV7-9; cdr3_aa: CASSSNRGGNTEAFF; cdr3_nt: TGTGCCAGCAGCTCAAACAGGGGCGGGAACACTGAAGCTTTCTTT
j_call: TRBJ2-1; d_call: TRBD2; clone_size: many; v_call: TRBV12-3/TRBV12-4; cdr3_aa: CASSLPPLLAGGHEQFF; cdr3_nt: TGTGCCAGCAGCCTTCCGCCTTTACTAGCGGGAGGTCATGAGCAGTTCTTC
j_call: TRBJ2-3; d_call: NA; clone_size: few; v_call: TRBV20-1; cdr3_aa: CSAFKMWGTDTQYF; cdr3_nt: TGCAGTGCTTTCAAGATGTGGGGCACAGATACGCAGTATTTT
j_call: TRBJ2-1; d_call: TRBD1; clone_size: NA; v_call: TRBV7-2; cdr3_aa: CASSSYRGDEQFF; cdr3_nt: TGTGCCAGCAGCTCTTACAGGGGCGATGAGCAGTTCTTC
j_call: TRBJ2-5; d_call: TRBD2; clone_size: NA; v_call: TRBV12-3/TRBV12-4; cdr3_aa: CASNIGGGPQETQYF; cdr3_nt: TGTGCCAGCAACATCGGCGGGGGACCCCAAGAGACCCAGTACTTC